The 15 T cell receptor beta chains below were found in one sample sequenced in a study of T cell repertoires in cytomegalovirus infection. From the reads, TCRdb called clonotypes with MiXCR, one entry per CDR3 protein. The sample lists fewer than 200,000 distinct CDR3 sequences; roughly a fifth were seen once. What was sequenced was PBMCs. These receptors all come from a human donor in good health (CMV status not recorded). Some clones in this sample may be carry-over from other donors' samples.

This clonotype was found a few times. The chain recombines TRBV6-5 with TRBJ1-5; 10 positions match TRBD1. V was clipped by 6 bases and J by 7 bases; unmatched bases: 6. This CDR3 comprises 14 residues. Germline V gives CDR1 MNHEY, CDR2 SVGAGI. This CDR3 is CASRKRTGGQPQHF. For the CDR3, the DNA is TGTGCCAGCAGAAAGAGGACAGGGGGACAGCCCCAGCATTTT.

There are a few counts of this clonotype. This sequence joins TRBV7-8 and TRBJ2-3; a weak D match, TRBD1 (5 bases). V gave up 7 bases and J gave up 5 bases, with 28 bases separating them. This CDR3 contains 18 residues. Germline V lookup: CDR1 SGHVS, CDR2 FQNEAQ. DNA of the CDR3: TGTGCCAGCAACACTGCGGCGGAAACAGGTGTTTATGAAGATACGCAGTATTTT. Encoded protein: CASNTAAETGVYEDTQYF.

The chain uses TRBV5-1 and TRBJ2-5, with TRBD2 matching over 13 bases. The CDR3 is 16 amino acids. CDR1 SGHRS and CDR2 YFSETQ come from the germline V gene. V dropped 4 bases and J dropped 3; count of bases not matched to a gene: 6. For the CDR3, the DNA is TGCGCCAGCAGCATGTCGGGACTAGCGGGGAAAGAGACCCAGTACTTC. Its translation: CASSMSGLAGKETQYF.

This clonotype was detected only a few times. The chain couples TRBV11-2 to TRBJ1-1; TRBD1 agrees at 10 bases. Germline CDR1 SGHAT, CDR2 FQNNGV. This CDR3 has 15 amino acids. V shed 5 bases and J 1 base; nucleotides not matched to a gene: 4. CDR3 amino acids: CASSPGTGANTEAFF. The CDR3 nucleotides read TGTGCCAGCAGCCCCGGGACAGGGGCGAACACTGAAGCTTTCTTT.

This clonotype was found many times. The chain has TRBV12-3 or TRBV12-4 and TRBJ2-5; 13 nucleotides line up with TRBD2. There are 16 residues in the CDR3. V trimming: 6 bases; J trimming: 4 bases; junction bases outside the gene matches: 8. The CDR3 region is CASSRGLAGVGETQYF. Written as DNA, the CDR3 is TGTGCCAGCAGCCGCGGACTAGCGGGAGTGGGAGAGACCCAGTACTTC.

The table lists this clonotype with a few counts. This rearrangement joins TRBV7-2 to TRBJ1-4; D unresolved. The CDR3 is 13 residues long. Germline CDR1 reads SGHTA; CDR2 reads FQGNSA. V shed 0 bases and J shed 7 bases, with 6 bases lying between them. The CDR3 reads CASSLARVEKLFF. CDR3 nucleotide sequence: TGTGCCAGCAGCTTAGCGCGGGTTGAAAAACTGTTTTTT.

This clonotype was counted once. CDR3 sequence reads: CASSLLPGLAEETQYF. CDR3 nucleotide sequence: TGTGCCAGCAGTCTCTTGCCGGGACTAGCGGAAGAGACCCAGTACTTC. This sequence joins TRBV6-2 or TRBV6-3 and TRBJ2-5, with 11 positions matching TRBD2. J lost 3 bases, V lost 5 bases, and 8 bases had no gene match. There are 16 residues in the CDR3. Germline lookup yields CDR1 MNHEY and CDR2 SVGEGT.

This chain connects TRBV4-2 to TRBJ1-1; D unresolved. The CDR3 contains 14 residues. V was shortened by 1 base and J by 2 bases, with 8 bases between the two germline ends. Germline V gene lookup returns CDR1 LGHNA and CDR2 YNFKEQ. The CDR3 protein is CASSQGATNTEAFF. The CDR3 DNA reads TGTGCCAGCAGCCAAGGGGCCACCAACACTGAAGCTTTCTTT.

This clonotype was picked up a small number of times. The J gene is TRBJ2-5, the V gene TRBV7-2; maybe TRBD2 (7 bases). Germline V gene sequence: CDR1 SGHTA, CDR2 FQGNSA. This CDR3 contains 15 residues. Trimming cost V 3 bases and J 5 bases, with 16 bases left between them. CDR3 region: CASSFQGYGGETQYF. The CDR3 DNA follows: TGTGCCAGCAGCTTTCAGGGGTACGGGGGGGAGACCCAGTACTTC.

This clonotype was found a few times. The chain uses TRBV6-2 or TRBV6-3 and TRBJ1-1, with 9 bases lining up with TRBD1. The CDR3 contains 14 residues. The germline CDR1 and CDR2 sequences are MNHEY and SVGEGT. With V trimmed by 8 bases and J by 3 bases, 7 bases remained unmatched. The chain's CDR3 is CASGGTGRDTEAFF. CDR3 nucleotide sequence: TGTGCCAGCGGAGGGACAGGGCGGGACACTGAAGCTTTCTTT.

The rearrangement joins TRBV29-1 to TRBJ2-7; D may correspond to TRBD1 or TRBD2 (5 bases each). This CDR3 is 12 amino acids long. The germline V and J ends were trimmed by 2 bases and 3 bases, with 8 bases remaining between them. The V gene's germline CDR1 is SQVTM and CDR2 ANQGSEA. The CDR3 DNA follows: TGCAGCGTTGAACAGGGAGACTACGAGCAGTACTTC. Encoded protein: CSVEQGDYEQYF.

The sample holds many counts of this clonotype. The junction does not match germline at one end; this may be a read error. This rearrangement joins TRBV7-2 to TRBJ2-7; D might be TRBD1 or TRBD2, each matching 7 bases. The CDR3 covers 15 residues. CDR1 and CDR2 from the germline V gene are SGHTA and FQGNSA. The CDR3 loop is CASSSGGDSPLERYF. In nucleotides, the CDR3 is TGTGCCAGCAGCTCAGGGGGGGACTCCCCGCTTGAGCGGTACTTC.

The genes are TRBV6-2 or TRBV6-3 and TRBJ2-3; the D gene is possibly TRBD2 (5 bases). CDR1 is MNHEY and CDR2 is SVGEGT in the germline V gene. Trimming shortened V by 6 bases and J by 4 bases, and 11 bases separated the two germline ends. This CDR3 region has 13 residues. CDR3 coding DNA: TGTGCCAGCAGCTTAGCGTTGGCAGATACGCAGTATTTT. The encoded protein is CASSLALADTQYF.

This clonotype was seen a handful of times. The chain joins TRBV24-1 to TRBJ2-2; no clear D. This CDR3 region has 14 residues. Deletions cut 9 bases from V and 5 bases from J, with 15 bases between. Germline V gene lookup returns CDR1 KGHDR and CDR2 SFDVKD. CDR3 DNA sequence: TGTGCCACCCAAGGACCCCCTTGGACCGGGGAGCTGTTTTTT. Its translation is CATQGPPWTGELFF.

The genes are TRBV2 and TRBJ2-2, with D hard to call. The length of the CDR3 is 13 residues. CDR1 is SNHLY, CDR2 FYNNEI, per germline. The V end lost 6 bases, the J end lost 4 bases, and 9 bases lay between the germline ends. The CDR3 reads CASRNRTTGELFF. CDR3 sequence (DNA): TGTGCCAGCAGGAATCGAACCACCGGGGAGCTGTTTTTT.